Below, 17 T cell receptor beta chains from the same sample are listed, as sequenced in a study of monozygotic twins with inflammatory bowel disease. For each CDR3 protein, TCRdb gives one entry from its re-call of the 5' RACE reads, without DNA. The data include roughly 200,000 distinct CDR3 sequences; the top ten clones carry roughly 1.5%. Sequencing used blood. These receptors came from a human donor with ulcerative colitis or Crohn's disease, or a healthy co-twin of an affected twin (not recorded which).

J is TRBJ2-2 and V is TRBV6-1; TCRdb reports TRBD2, a call that lacks DNA to check it against. The V gene's germline CDR1 is MNHNS and CDR2 SASEGT. The length of the CDR3 is 15 residues. This chain's CDR3 is CASSEAGILVGELFF.

CDR3: CASSPKRREETQYF. V gene TRBV18 combines with J gene TRBJ2-5; TCRdb designates TRBD2, a call that cannot be tested without DNA. CDR1 is KGHSH, CDR2 LQKENI, per germline. The CDR3 is 14 residues long.

This CDR3 is CSALPLFRNEQFF. J is TRBJ2-1 and V is TRBV20-1; TCRdb lists TRBD2, though no DNA is available to test this call. CDR3 length: 13 amino acids. CDR1 and CDR2 (germline): DFQATT, SNEGSKA (reference sequence).

This rearrangement joins TRBV7-9 to TRBJ2-3. Looked up from germline, CDR1 is SEHNR and CDR2 is FQNEAQ (reference sequence). The CDR3 is 14 residues long. This CDR3 is CASSKVVGTDTQYF.

This chain connects TRBV18 to TRBJ1-5. From germline, CDR1 is KGHSH and CDR2 LQKENI. This CDR3 has 13 residues. This CDR3 reads CASTTGGYQPQHF.

J is TRBJ1-1 and V is TRBV29-1. Germline V gene sequence: CDR1 SQVTM, CDR2 ANQGSEA. The CDR3 extends over 13 amino acids. CDR3 residues: CSVVHFMNTEAFF.

The rearrangement links TRBV6-1 to TRBJ2-2; the TCRdb call, TRBD1, lacks DNA for checking. The germline gives CDR1 MNHNS, CDR2 SASEGT. The CDR3 is made up of 14 amino acids. CDR3 in amino acids: CASSRAGGTGELFF.

The chain couples TRBV9 to TRBJ1-2. This CDR3 comprises 15 residues. Germline-derived CDR1 and CDR2 are SGDLS and YYNGEE. The CDR3: CASSVESPGGGGYTF. Using reference TRBV9 and TRBJ1-2 for the parts outside the CDR3, the full variable domain is DSGVTQTPKHLITATGQRVTLRCSPRSGDLSVYWYQQSLDQGLQFLIQYYNGEERAKGNILERFSAQQFPDLHSELNLSSLELGDSALYFCASSVESPGGGGYTFGSGTRLTVV.

The chain joins TRBV5-1 to TRBJ1-6; TCRdb designates TRBD1, a call that cannot be tested without DNA. The CDR3 spans 15 residues. Germline V CDR1 and CDR2: SGHRS, YFSETQ. The CDR3 protein is CASSLGGTSRSPLHF. Drawing the rest from reference TRBV5-1 and TRBJ1-6, the complete variable domain is KAGVTQTPRYLIKTRGQQVTLSCSPISGHRSVSWYQQTPGQGLQFLFEYFSETQRNKGNFPGRFSGRQFSNSRSEMNVSTLELGDSALYLCASSLGGTSRSPLHFGNGTRLTVT.

The chain links TRBV12-3 or TRBV12-4 to TRBJ1-6; with no DNA, the TCRdb D assignment of TRBD1 cannot be verified. This CDR3 has 13 residues. The CDR3 loop reads CASSPQQGSPLHF.

This chain uses TRBV7-9 with TRBJ2-7; TCRdb calls TRBD1, which cannot be checked without DNA. The CDR3 sequence is 15 residues long. Germline V gene lookup returns CDR1 SEHNR and CDR2 FQNEAQ (reference sequence). The CDR3 loop reads CASSSEYREGDEQYF.

This chain joins TRBV7-2 and TRBJ2-1; TCRdb proposes TRBD2, but this gene call is untestable without DNA. The CDR3 runs to 16 residues. CDR1 is SGHTA, CDR2 FQGNSA, per germline. The CDR3 region is CASSTWTSGTYNEQFF.

This chain uses TRBV5-5 with TRBJ2-3; TCRdb's D call, TRBD2, is unchecked because there is no DNA. CDR3 length: 17 amino acids. Germline CDR1 reads SGHKS; CDR2 reads YYEKEE (reference sequence). CDR3 sequence: CASSFLSVQGRTDTQYF.

The CDR3 is CASSPLGGALNTEAFF. The chain combines TRBV5-1 with TRBJ1-1; TCRdb's assignment of TRBD1 cannot be checked, as there is no DNA. The CDR3 has 16 amino acids. The germline V gene has CDR1 SGHRS and CDR2 YFSETQ. The entire variable domain, with the rest obtained from reference TRBV5-1 and TRBJ1-1, is as follows: KAGVTQTPRYLIKTRGQQVTLSCSPISGHRSVSWYQQTPGQGLQFLFEYFSETQRNKGNFPGRFSGRQFSNSRSEMNVSTLELGDSALYLCASSPLGGALNTEAFFGQGTRLTVV.

The gene calls are TRBV7-2 and TRBJ1-5. Per germline, CDR1 SGHTA and CDR2 FQGNSA. CDR3 size: 15 residues. The CDR3: CASSFYLGSNQPQHF.

V and J are TRBV9 and TRBJ1-2; TCRdb's assignment of TRBD1 cannot be checked, as there is no DNA. CDR1 is SGDLS, CDR2 YYNGEE, per germline. The CDR3 length is 16 residues. CDR3 in amino acids: CASSARSGQGLYGYTF.

The J gene is TRBJ2-3, the V gene TRBV3-1. Germline V gene data show CDR1 as LGHDT and CDR2 as YNNKEL (reference sequence). This CDR3 contains 14 residues. The CDR3: CASSQGSSGDTQYF.